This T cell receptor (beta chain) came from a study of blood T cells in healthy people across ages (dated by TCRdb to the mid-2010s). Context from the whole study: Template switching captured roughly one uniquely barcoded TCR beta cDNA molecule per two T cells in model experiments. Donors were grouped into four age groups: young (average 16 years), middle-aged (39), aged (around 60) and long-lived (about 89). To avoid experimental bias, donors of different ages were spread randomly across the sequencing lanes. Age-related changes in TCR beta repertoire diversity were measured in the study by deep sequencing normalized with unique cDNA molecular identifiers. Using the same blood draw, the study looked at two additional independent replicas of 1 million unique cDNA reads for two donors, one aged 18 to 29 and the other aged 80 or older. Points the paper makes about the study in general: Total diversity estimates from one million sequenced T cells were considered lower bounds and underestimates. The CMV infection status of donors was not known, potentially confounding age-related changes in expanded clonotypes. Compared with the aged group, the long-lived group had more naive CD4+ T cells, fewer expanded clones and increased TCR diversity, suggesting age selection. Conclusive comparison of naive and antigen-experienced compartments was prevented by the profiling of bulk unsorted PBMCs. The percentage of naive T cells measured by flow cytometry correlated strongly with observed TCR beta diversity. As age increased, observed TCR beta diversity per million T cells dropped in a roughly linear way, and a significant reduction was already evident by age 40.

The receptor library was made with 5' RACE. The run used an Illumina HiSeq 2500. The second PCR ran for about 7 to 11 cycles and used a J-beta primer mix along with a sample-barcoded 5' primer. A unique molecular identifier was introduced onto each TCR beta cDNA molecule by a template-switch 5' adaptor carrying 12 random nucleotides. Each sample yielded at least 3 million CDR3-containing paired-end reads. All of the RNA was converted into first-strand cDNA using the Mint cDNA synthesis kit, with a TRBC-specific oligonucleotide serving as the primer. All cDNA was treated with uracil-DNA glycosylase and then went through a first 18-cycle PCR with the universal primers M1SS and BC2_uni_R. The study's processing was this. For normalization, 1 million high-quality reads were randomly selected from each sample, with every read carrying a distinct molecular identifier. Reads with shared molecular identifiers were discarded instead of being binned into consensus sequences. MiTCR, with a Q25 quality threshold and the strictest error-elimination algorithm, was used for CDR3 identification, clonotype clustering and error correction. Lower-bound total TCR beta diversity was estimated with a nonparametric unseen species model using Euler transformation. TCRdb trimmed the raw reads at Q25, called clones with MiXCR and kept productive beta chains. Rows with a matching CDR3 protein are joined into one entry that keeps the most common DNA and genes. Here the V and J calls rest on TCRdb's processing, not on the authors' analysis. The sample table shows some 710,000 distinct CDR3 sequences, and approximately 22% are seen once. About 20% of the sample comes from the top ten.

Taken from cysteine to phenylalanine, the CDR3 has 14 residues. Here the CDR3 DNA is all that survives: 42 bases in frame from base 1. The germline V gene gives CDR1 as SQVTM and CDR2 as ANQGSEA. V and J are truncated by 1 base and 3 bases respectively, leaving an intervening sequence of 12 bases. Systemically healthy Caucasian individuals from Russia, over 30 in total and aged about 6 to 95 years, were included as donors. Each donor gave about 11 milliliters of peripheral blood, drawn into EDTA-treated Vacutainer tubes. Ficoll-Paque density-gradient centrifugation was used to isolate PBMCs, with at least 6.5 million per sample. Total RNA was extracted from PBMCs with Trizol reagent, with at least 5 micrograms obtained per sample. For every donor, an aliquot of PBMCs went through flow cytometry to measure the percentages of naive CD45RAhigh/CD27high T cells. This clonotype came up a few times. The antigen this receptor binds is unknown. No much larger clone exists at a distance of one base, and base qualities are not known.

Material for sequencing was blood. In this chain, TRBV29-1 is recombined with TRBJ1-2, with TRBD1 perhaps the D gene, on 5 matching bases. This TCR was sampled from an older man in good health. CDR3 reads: CSVEGGREYYGYTF. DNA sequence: TGCAGCGTTGAAGGGGGCAGGGAATACTATGGCTACACCTTC.